These 30 T cell receptor beta chains came from one sample sequenced in a study of beta chain features in type 1 diabetes. Expressed TCRB transcripts were sequenced after all isolated RNA was converted to cDNA. Clones were sequenced by immunoSEQ multiplex PCR, and TCRdb holds only the in-frame ones, with some missing. The sample lists approximately 600,000 clones; around 12% were seen once. Whole-study results and caveats: Among patients with Type 1 diabetes, TCRB CDR3s were moderately but significantly shorter in every one of the four CD4+ subsets.

These receptors have no identified antigens. Sequenced material: naive CD4+ T cells from blood. All receptors come from a man aged 25 to 45 with type 1 diabetes.

The chain carries TRBV6-5 and TRBJ2-3; 7 bases line up with TRBD2. The CDR3 contains 13 residues. J lost 10 bases, V lost 0 bases, and 4 bases had no gene match. The germline gives CDR1 MNHEY, CDR2 SVGAGI. Here the CDR3 reads CASSYSTGGSQYF. The CDR3 DNA is TGTGCCAGCAGTTACTCGACGGGGGGTTCGCAGTATTTT.

The chain links TRBV21-1 to TRBJ2-3; the table gives TRBD2 as D, unverified against the DNA. TRBV21-1 is shown as a pseudogene. The CDR3 spans 16 residues. CDR3 bases: TGTGCCAGCAGCAGGACTAGCGGGGGATTCACAGATACGCAGTATTTT. Protein product: CASSRTSGGFTDTQYF.

Concerning this clone: This CDR3 is also generated by other DNA sequences in the sample. This chain's CDR3 is CASSSQGGGELFF. CDR3 nucleotides: TGTGCCAGCAGCTCCCAAGGGGGCGGGGAGCTGTTTTTT. The chain carries TRBV7-2 and TRBJ2-2; a weak D match, TRBD1 (6 bases). There are 13 residues in the CDR3. Germline-derived CDR1 and CDR2 are SGHTA and FQGNSA. The V gene lost 4 bases and the J gene lost 7 bases, with 10 bases spanning the gap.

This clone was detected many times. This chain links TRBV21-1 with TRBJ2-1. TRBV21-1 is a pseudogene locus. The CDR3 runs to 12 residues. As DNA, the CDR3 is TGTGCCAGCAGCAAAGGACGGAATGAGCAGTTCTTC. Its translation: CASSKGRNEQFF.

The chain is built from TRBV2 and TRBJ2-5, with a tentative D call TRBD2 (6 bases). Per germline, CDR1 SNHLY and CDR2 FYNNEI. Trimming took off 7 bases at V and 5 bases at J, with 11 bases between the two ends. The CDR3 has 12 amino acids. CDR3 nucleotides: TGTGCCAGCATGGAGGAGGGGGAGACCCAGTACTTC. Protein: CASMEEGETQYF.

This clone was found a few times. The CDR3 DNA reads TGTGCCAGCAGCCAAGATGGGACAGGGAGGTCACCCCTCCACTTT. This gives the protein CASSQDGTGRSPLHF. The chain joins TRBV14 to TRBJ1-6, with 9 bases identical to TRBD1. V lost 0 bases, J lost 10 bases, and 4 bases stayed unmatched. The CDR3 totals 15 residues. The germline V gene has CDR1 SGHDN and CDR2 FVKESK. Based on the CDR3 plus reference TRBV14 and TRBJ1-6, the full variable domain is EAGVTQFPSHSVIEKGQTVTLRCDPISGHDNLYWYRRVMGKEIKFLLHFVKESKQDESGMPNNRFLAERTGGTYSTLKVQPAELEDSGVYFCASSQDGTGRSPLHFGNGTRLTVT.

The gene calls are TRBV7-2 and TRBJ2-6, with D unresolved. The CDR3 has 14 amino acids. V was clipped by 7 bases and J by 0 bases, with 7 bases between them. Germline-derived CDR1 and CDR2 are SGHTA and FQGNSA. The chain's CDR3 is CASTLYSGANVLTF. CDR3 coding DNA: TGTGCCAGCACCCTGTACTCTGGGGCCAACGTCCTGACTTTC. The full variable domain, completed using reference TRBV7-2 and TRBJ2-6, is GAGVSQSPSNKVTEKGKDVELRCDPISGHTALYWYRQSLGQGLEFLIYFQGNSAPDKSGLPSDRFSAERTGGSVSTLTIQRTQQEDSAVYLCASTLYSGANVLTFGAGSRLTVL.

This clone appeared a few times. V is TRBV18 and J is TRBJ2-3; 9 positions agree with TRBD1. Germline V CDR1 and CDR2: KGHSH, LQKENI. The V segment lost 5 bases and the J segment 3 bases; nucleotides outside the gene matches: 6. The length of the CDR3 is 15 residues. This CDR3 reads CASSTNRGQTDTQYF. CDR3 coding DNA: TGTGCCAGCTCAACAAACAGGGGGCAGACAGATACGCAGTATTTT.

A word on this clone: At the DNA level, this CDR3 is encoded by other sequences in the same sample as well. The chain combines TRBV7-2 with TRBJ2-1; TRBD2 aligns across 12 bases. The CDR3 spans 16 residues. Germline CDR1 is SGHTA and CDR2 is FQGNSA. With 2 bases clipped from V and 4 bases from J, the junction kept 3 bases outside the gene matches. The CDR3 nucleotides read TGTGCCAGCAGCTTACCCGGACTAGCGGGGTACAATGAGCAGTTCTTC. It specifies CASSLPGLAGYNEQFF.

The V call is TRBV7-2, the J call TRBJ2-5, with D possibly matching TRBD2 (6 bases). CDR1 and CDR2 (germline): SGHTA, FQGNSA. The CDR3 is made up of 14 amino acids. With 5 bases removed from V and 2 bases from J, the gap between germline ends came to 12 bases. In DNA, the CDR3 is TGTGCCAGCAGCCCCGTTGGGGGGCAAGAGACCCAGTACTTC. Translated, it gives CASSPVGGQETQYF.

This clone was detected only a few times. This chain connects TRBV29-1 to TRBJ1-2; a weak D match, TRBD1 (6 bases). V was pared by 7 bases and J by 0 bases, with 18 bases between. Germline V CDR1 and CDR2: SQVTM, ANQGSEA. This CDR3 spans 15 amino acids. The CDR3 sequence: CSATGTVQANYGYTF. The CDR3 DNA follows: TGCAGCGCTACAGGGACGGTACAAGCTAACTATGGCTACACCTTC.

This clone was found a few times. This sequence joins TRBV9 and TRBJ2-2; D is possibly TRBD1 or TRBD2 (5 bases each). The CDR3 contains 15 residues. V shed 4 bases and J shed 4 bases, with 14 bases lying between them. The germline V gene encodes CDR1 SGDLS and CDR2 YYNGEE. The DNA for the CDR3 is TGTGCCAGCAGCACCGGGACGGTTCCCACCGGGGAGCTGTTTTTT. Its translation: CASSTGTVPTGELFF.

This chain uses TRBV7-2 with TRBJ2-1, with a tentative D call TRBD1 (7 bases). This CDR3 region has 15 residues. Per the germline V gene, CDR1 is SGHTA and CDR2 is FQGNSA. V was trimmed by 4 bases and J by 7 bases, leaving 17 bases between them. The CDR3 region is CASSSNSPGGNEQFF. The DNA for the CDR3 is TGTGCCAGCAGCTCTAATTCTCCAGGGGGGAATGAGCAGTTCTTC.

This clone has only a few counts. V and J are TRBV28 and TRBJ2-2; a weak D match, TRBD1 (5 bases). The CDR3 contains 15 residues. Germline CDR1 is MDHEN and CDR2 is SYDVKM. V lost 7 bases and J 0 bases, leaving 12 bases between the germline ends. The CDR3 bases are TGTGCCAGCACCTCAGGGCGCCCGAACACCGGGGAGCTGTTTTTT. It yields the protein CASTSGRPNTGELFF.

This chain links TRBV9 with TRBJ2-1; D gene uncertain. Looked up from germline, CDR1 is SGDLS and CDR2 is YYNGEE. The CDR3 sequence is 15 residues long. V was shortened by 2 bases and J by 2 bases, with 11 bases between the two germline ends. The CDR3 DNA reads TGTGCCAGCAGCGTTGTGGGGAACCCCTACAATGAGCAGTTCTTC. This encodes CASSVVGNPYNEQFF.

This sequence joins TRBV2 and TRBJ1-2, with D unresolved. The CDR3 totals 12 residues. V was clipped by 3 bases and J by 5 bases, with 7 bases between them. Germline V gene data show CDR1 as SNHLY and CDR2 as FYNNEI. For the CDR3, the DNA is TGTGCCAGCAGTGATTCGGGGTATGGCTACACCTTC. This encodes CASSDSGYGYTF.

This clone has just a few counts. The chain has TRBV5-1 and TRBJ1-2; D is possibly TRBD1 (5 bases). The CDR3 has 16 residues. The V and J ends lost 0 bases and 2 bases respectively, with 14 bases between them. Germline CDR1 and CDR2: SGHRS and YFSETQ. DNA of the CDR3: TGCGCCAGCAGCTTGGAATACGGGACGGGCAACTATGGCTACACCTTC. Amino acid sequence: CASSLEYGTGNYGYTF.

V and J are TRBV29-1 and TRBJ2-3, with D possibly being TRBD1 or TRBD2 (5 bases each). From germline, CDR1 is SQVTM and CDR2 ANQGSEA. The CDR3 contains 14 residues. The V end was cut by 8 bases, the J end by 4 bases, with 19 bases between. The CDR3 nucleotides are TGCAGCACCGAGGGTTTGGGGGTCGCAGATACGCAGTATTTT. Protein product: CSTEGLGVADTQYF.

This clone was seen a few times. The chain combines TRBV2 with TRBJ2-1; D is ambiguous. The germline V gene encodes CDR1 SNHLY and CDR2 FYNNEI. The CDR3 loop spans 11 amino acids. The V and J ends lost 6 bases and 6 bases respectively, with 6 bases between them. The CDR3 DNA is TGTGCCAGCAGCCCCGTCAATGAGCAGTTCTTC. It encodes CASSPVNEQFF. The full variable domain, its missing parts supplied by reference TRBV2 and TRBJ2-1, is EPEVTQTPSHQVTQMGQEVILRCVPISNHLYFYWYRQILGQKVEFLVSFYNNEISEKSEIFDDQFSVERPDGSNFTLKIRSTKLEDSAMYFCASSPVNEQFFGPGTRLTVL.

The chain uses TRBV7-9 and TRBJ2-1, with TRBD2 identical over 10 bases. The CDR3 extends over 12 amino acids. V was pared by 3 bases and J by 15 bases, with 5 bases of the junction left unmatched. The germline CDR1 and CDR2 sequences are SEHNR and FQNEAQ (reference sequence). The CDR3 region has the DNA TGTGCCAGCAGCTTGATAGCGGGGGGTCGGTTCTTC. Protein: CASSLIAGGRFF.

This clone has just a few counts. The chain links TRBV29-1 to TRBJ1-2; TRBD1 aligns across 9 bases. Losses at the gene ends were 5 bases for V and 0 bases for J; bases not matched to a gene: 7. The CDR3 runs to 15 residues. Per germline, CDR1 SQVTM and CDR2 ANQGSEA. CDR3 in DNA: TGCAGCGTTAGACAGGGGGTGCGGTCTAACTATGGCTACACCTTC. Encoded protein: CSVRQGVRSNYGYTF.

V and J are TRBV5-1 and TRBJ1-4; the D gene is possibly TRBD1 (6 bases). Germline CDR1 is SGHRS and CDR2 is YFSETQ. This CDR3 is 15 amino acids long. With 1 base removed from V and 2 bases from J, the gap between germline ends came to 9 bases. The DNA of the CDR3 is TGCGCCAGCAGCTTGATGGGGGCGACTAATGAAAAACTGTTTTTT. This sequence encodes CASSLMGATNEKLFF. Based on the CDR3 plus reference TRBV5-1 and TRBJ1-4, the full variable domain is KAGVTQTPRYLIKTRGQQVTLSCSPISGHRSVSWYQQTPGQGLQFLFEYFSETQRNKGNFPGRFSGRQFSNSRSEMNVSTLELGDSALYLCASSLMGATNEKLFFGSGTQLSVL.

There are a few counts of this clone. V is TRBV5-1 and J is TRBJ1-1, with 10 bases identical to TRBD1. Germline-derived CDR1 and CDR2 are SGHRS and YFSETQ. The ends lost 4 bases at V and 7 bases at J; junction bases unmatched: 13. The CDR3 loop spans 16 amino acids. The chain's CDR3 is CASSRSSGTGDIEAFF. The DNA for the CDR3 is TGCGCCAGCAGCCGATCCTCCGGGACAGGGGATATTGAAGCTTTCTTT.

This clone has only a few counts. The chain employs TRBV11-2 and TRBJ2-5, with 11 bases that match TRBD1. Germline CDR1 SGHAT, CDR2 FQNNGV. This CDR3 spans 16 amino acids. J lost 4 bases, V lost 1 base, and 5 bases had no gene match. CDR3: CASSLGTGGGRETQYF. The CDR3 coding sequence is TGTGCCAGCAGCTTAGGGACAGGGGGCGGAAGAGAGACCCAGTACTTC.

This clone turned up a few times. In DNA, the CDR3 is TGTGCCAGCAGTTTATCTTTCCCAGGCACAGATACGCAGTATTTT. Its protein is CASSLSFPGTDTQYF. The chain employs TRBV27 and TRBJ2-3; D unresolved. V was trimmed by 0 bases and J by 1 base, leaving 8 bases between them. Germline V gene sequence: CDR1 MNHEY, CDR2 SMNVEV (reference sequence). This CDR3 spans 15 amino acids.

This chain links TRBV6-6 with TRBJ2-7; the D is unclear. In germline, CDR1 is MNHNY, CDR2 SVGAGI (reference sequence). CDR3 length: 15 amino acids. V was trimmed by 4 bases and J by 3 bases, leaving 16 bases between them. In DNA form, the CDR3 reads TGTGCCAGCAGTTCCCAACAAGGAGTACTCTACGAGCAGTACTTC. Translation: CASSSQQGVLYEQYF.

This clone has a handful of counts. The chain couples TRBV29-1 to TRBJ2-5; 7 positions match TRBD1. Germline assignment: CDR1 SQVTM and CDR2 ANQGSEA. The V segment lost 7 bases and the J segment 7 bases; nucleotides outside the gene matches: 9. The CDR3 covers 12 residues. The CDR3 DNA sequence: TGCAGCGGTCGACAGGGCACAGGGACCCAGTACTTC. This encodes CSGRQGTGTQYF.

The CDR3 DNA is TGTGCCAGCTTCCCCCTAGGGCGGGTCACCGGGGAGCTGTTTTTT. This gives the protein CASFPLGRVTGELFF. V and J are TRBV6-6 and TRBJ2-2; D may be TRBD2 (5 bases). V shed 8 bases and J shed 4 bases, with 17 bases lying between them. The CDR3 has 15 residues. Germline loops: CDR1 MNHNY, CDR2 SVGAGI (reference sequence).

There are a few counts of this clone. CDR3 residues: CASSPHRVGTVGYEQYF. The CDR3 nucleotides are TGCGCCAGCAGCCCCCATCGTGTTGGGACAGTGGGGTACGAGCAGTACTTC. The V and J genes are TRBV4-3 and TRBJ2-7; TRBD1 aligns across 7 bases. The CDR3 runs 17 residues. V gave up 4 bases and J gave up 4 bases; unmatched junction bases: 16. Germline-derived CDR1 and CDR2 are LGHNA and YSLEER.

The chain employs TRBV7-2 and TRBJ2-5; D unresolved. The CDR3 runs to 15 residues. The germline V gene has CDR1 SGHTA and CDR2 FQGNSA. V lost 2 bases to trimming and J lost 2 bases, with 12 bases between them. The CDR3 here is CASSLSWQIQETQYF. The CDR3 nucleotides are TGTGCCAGCAGCTTATCGTGGCAGATTCAAGAGACCCAGTACTTC.